This T cell receptor beta chain was recorded in a study of Graves' ophthalmopathy and Graves' hyperthyroidism. Study-wide results and caveats: Blood contained most expanded thyroid clonotypes exceeding 0.001 frequency.

The hyperthyroidism patients had a new diagnosis of under 2 months' duration and were aged 18 to 65. Diagnoses were established from clinical symptoms, serum thyroxine, TRAb, thyroid ultrasound and orbital computed tomography. In the case of this clonotype: Its antigen is undetermined.

The authors amplified TCR beta CDR3 regions from RNA transcripts. RT-PCR was first run with HTBI primers, then multiplex PCR in a second round. TCRdb reprocessed the multiplex PCR reads with MiXCR, giving one entry per CDR3 protein. The sample records around 1.1 million distinct CDR3 sequences, less than 45% being singletons. Germline loops: CDR1 WNHNN, CDR2 SYGVQD (reference sequence). The germline V and J ends were trimmed by 8 bases and 7 bases, with 12 bases remaining between them. The CDR3 covers 12 residues. Sequencing was carried out using peripheral blood or thyroid tissue (not recorded which). The clonotype originates from an adult man with Graves' hyperthyroidism. V gene TRBV10-1 combines with J gene TRBJ1-5; D is possibly TRBD1 (6 bases). CDR3 nucleotides: TGCGCCAGCCAACAGGGCAGGCAGCCCCAGCATTTT. Protein sequence: CASQQGRQPQHF.